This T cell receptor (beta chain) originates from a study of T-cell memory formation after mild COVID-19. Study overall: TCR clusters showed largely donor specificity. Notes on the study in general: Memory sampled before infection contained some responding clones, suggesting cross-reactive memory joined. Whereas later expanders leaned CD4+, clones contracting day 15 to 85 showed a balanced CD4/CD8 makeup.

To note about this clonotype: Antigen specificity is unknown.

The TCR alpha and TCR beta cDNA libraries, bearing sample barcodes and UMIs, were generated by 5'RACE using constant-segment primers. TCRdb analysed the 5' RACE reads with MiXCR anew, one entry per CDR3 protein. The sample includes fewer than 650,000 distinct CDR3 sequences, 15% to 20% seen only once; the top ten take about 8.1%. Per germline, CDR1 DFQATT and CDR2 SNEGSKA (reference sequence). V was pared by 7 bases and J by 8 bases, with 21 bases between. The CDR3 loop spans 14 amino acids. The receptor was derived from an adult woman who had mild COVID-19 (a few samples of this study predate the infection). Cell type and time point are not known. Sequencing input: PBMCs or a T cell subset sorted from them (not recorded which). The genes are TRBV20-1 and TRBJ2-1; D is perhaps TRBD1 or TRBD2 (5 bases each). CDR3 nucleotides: TGCAGTGGACCGGATTGGGGCAGAGGGCATGAGCAGTTCTTC. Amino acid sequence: CSGPDWGRGHEQFF.